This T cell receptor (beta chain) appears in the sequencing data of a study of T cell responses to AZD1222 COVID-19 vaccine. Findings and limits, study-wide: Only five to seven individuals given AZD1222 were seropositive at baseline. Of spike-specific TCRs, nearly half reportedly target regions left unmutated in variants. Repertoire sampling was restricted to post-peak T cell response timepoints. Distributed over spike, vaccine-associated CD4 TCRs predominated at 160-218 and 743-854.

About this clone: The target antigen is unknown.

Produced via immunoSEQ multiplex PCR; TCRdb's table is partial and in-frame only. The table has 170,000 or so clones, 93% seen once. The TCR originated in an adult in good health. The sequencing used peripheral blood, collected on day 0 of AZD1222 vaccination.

CDR3 DNA: TGTGCCAGCAGGCGACAGGGCATTAATTCACCCCTCCACTTT. It yields the protein CASRRQGINSPLHF. The chain has TRBV3-1 (or the pseudogene TRBV3-2) and TRBJ1-6, with 7 bases matching TRBD1. There are 14 residues in the CDR3. The junction had 5 bases not matched to a gene; V was cut back by 6 bases and J by 6 bases. Germline V gene data show CDR1 as LGHDT and CDR2 as YNNKEL (reference sequence).